This T cell receptor beta chain was captured in a study of CD8 T cells in ankylosing spondylitis. Study conclusions and caveats: Clones linked to the disease showed a CD8+ phenotype. They occurred at relatively low frequencies in peripheral blood. Reportedly, significant enrichment of disease-linked clones occurred in matched ankylosing spondylitis synovial fluid. Some of these motif variants have turned up before, in reports on reactive arthritis synovial fluid and blood. Ankylosing spondylitis blood appeared to carry a characteristic TCR beta motif of roughly eight highly homologous variants.

V was clipped by 9 bases and J by 2 bases, with 14 bases between them. This CDR3 is 14 amino acids long. The germline V gene has CDR1 MNHNS and CDR2 SASEGT. About this clonotype: Its antigen is undetermined.

By quantitative 5'-RACE with molecular barcodes, the TCR beta libraries were made. TCRdb itself ran the 5' RACE reads through MiXCR, one entry per CDR3 protein. The data hold fewer than 450,000 distinct CDR3 sequences, with roughly 15% observed a single time. This clonotype was sampled from a male donor with ankylosing spondylitis. The gene calls are TRBV6-1 and TRBJ2-1; D is possibly TRBD1 (6 bases). The specimen sequenced was blood, either unsorted or a sorted T cell fraction (not recorded which). The CDR3 here is CASGGGQTYNEQFF. In DNA, the CDR3 is TGTGCCAGTGGTGGCGGACAGACCTACAATGAGCAGTTCTTC.